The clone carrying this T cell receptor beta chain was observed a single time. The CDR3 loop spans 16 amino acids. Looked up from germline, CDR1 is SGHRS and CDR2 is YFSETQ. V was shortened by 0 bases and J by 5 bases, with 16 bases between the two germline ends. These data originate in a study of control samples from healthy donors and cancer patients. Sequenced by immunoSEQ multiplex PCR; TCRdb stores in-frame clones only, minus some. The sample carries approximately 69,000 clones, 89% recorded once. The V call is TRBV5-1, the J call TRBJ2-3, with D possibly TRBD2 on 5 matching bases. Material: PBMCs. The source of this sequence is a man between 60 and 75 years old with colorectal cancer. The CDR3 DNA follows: TGCGCCAGCAGCTTGGAAGGGCCCTCGGGAAGAGATACGCAGTATTTT. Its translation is CASSLEGPSGRDTQYF.